Listed here are 8 T cell receptor beta chains from one sample, sequenced in a study of vaccination and CD4 T cells after COVID-19. Sequenced with the Oncomine TCR Beta short-read assay was DNA taken from cultured CD4+ T cells. TCRdb itself ran the PCR reads through MiXCR, one entry per CDR3 protein. The data show 17,000 or so distinct CDR3 sequences, about three fifths seen once. Sample treatment: approximately 9-day PBMC culture with coronavirus spike peptide pools or control peptides (ViraFEST assay). Their antigens remain unidentified. The sample was CD4+ T cells from blood, cultured in vitro. These receptors all come from a human donor who had recovered from COVID-19.

The chain has TRBV7-3 and TRBJ2-1, with TRBD2 matching 13 bases. The CDR3 spans 15 residues. V lost 4 bases, J lost 4 bases, and 1 base stayed unmatched. From germline, CDR1 is SGHTA and CDR2 FQGTGA. CDR3 protein: CASSSGLAGYNEQFF. CDR3 in DNA: TGTGCCAGCAGCTCGGGACTAGCGGGATACAATGAGCAGTTCTTC.

The rearrangement links TRBV6-1 to TRBJ1-4; the D gene is possibly TRBD1 (6 bases). Germline-derived CDR1 and CDR2 are MNHNS and SASEGT. The germline V and J ends were trimmed by 6 bases and 7 bases, with 12 bases remaining between them. CDR3 length: 13 residues. The CDR3 DNA is TGTGCCAGCAGACGGACAGTGGGTGAAAAACTGTTTTTT. As protein: CASRRTVGEKLFF.

This rearrangement joins TRBV15 to TRBJ1-4, with D unclear. This CDR3 contains 15 residues. Between the trimmed V and J ends, which lost 0 bases and 5 bases, there was a span of 10 bases. CDR1 is LNHNV, CDR2 YYDKDF, per germline (reference sequence). This CDR3 is CATSRDGQVNEKLFF. CDR3 sequence (DNA): TGTGCCACCAGCAGAGATGGGCAGGTGAATGAAAAACTGTTTTTT.

The chain combines TRBV15 with TRBJ1-3; D gene uncertain. Germline V gene data show CDR1 as LNHNV and CDR2 as YYDKDF (reference sequence). V was clipped by 3 bases and J by 2 bases, with 5 bases between them. The CDR3 is 13 residues long. The CDR3 sequence is CATSRAAGNTIYF. CDR3 nucleotide sequence: TGTGCCACCAGCAGGGCAGCTGGAAACACCATATATTTT.

This chain joins TRBV12-3 or TRBV12-4 and TRBJ2-5; TRBD2 might be the D (6 bases). The length of the CDR3 is 13 residues. Trimming stripped 2 bases from V and 6 bases from J, with 10 bases between. This CDR3 is CASSLSSGQTQYF. CDR3 DNA: TGTGCCAGCAGTTTAAGTAGCGGTCAGACCCAGTACTTC.

This chain links TRBV2 with TRBJ2-3, with 12 bases identical to TRBD2. J was trimmed by 6 bases and V by 7 bases; bases with no gene match: 11. This CDR3 has 16 amino acids. Germline lookup yields CDR1 SNHLY and CDR2 FYNNEI. The CDR3 nucleotides are TGTGCCAGCACCCCGCAGCTAGCGGGAGGGGGGGATACGCAGTATTTT. This translates into CASTPQLAGGGDTQYF.

The rearrangement joins TRBV5-4 to TRBJ2-1; D is uncertain. The CDR3 totals 15 residues. The germline V gene has CDR1 SGHNT and CDR2 YYREEE (reference sequence). V was shortened by 6 bases and J by 7 bases, with 20 bases between the two germline ends. The CDR3 bases are TGTGCCAGCAATAATGTAAGAAGTACCGGGAATGAGCAGTTCTTC. Translated: CASNNVRSTGNEQFF.

The chain couples TRBV4-2 to TRBJ2-3; 12 positions match TRBD1. The CDR3 spans 16 residues. CDR1 and CDR2 from the germline V gene are LGHNA and YNFKEQ. Unmatched junction bases numbered 3, after V lost 0 bases and J lost 5 bases. The CDR3 spells CASSQEGQGALDTQYF. Written as DNA, the CDR3 is TGTGCCAGCAGCCAAGAGGGACAGGGGGCCCTAGATACGCAGTATTTT.